The clone carrying this TCR beta chain is a singleton in its sample. The sample is drawn from a study of blood T cell repertoires in COVID-19. At the level of the study: Sources were T cells, B-cell-depleted T cells, or PBMCs; the material itself was cDNA or gDNA.

The data were produced by immunoSEQ multiplex PCR, yet TCRdb's version contains in-frame clones alone and is incomplete. The profile covers around 180,000 clones, with less than 85% appearing a single time and approximately 12% taken by the ten largest. Those enrolled, adults aged about 18 to 89 years, came from some 25 US areas. Categorization into cohorts depended on clinical history that participants reported. The CDR3 extends over 12 amino acids. V shed 6 bases, J shed 7 bases, and the junction held 4 bases outside the gene matches. Germline V lookup: CDR1 SEHNR, CDR2 FQNEAQ (reference sequence).

This clonotype was obtained from a man between 50 and 59 years old who had recovered from COVID-19. Sequenced: PBMCs or T cells enriched from blood (not recorded which). This chain uses TRBV7-9 with TRBJ2-7; 9 bases are a match to TRBD2. CDR3 sequence (DNA): TGTGCCAGCAGTGAAGCGGGGGGAGAGCAGTACTTC. Its translation is CASSEAGGEQYF.